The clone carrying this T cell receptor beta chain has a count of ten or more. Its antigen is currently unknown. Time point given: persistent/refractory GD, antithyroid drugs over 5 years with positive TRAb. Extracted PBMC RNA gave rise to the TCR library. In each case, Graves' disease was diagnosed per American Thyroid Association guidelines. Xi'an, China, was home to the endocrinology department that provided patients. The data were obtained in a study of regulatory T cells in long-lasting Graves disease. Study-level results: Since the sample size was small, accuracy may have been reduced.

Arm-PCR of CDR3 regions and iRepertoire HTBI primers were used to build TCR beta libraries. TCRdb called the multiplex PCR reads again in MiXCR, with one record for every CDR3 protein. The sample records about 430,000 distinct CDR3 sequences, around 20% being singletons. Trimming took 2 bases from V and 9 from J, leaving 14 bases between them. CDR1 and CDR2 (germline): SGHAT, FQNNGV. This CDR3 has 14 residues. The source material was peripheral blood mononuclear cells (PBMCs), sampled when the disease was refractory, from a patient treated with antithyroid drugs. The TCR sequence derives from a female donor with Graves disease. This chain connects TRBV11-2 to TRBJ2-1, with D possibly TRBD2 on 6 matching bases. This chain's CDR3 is CASSLMRDFGEQFF. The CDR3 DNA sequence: TGTGCCAGCAGCTTAATGCGGGATTTTGGTGAGCAGTTCTTC.